The 25 T cell receptor beta chains below were found in one sample sequenced in a study of OX40 agonist ivuxolimab in advanced cancers. Some clones are missing from TCRdb's copy, which holds only in-frame ones; the method was immunoSEQ multiplex PCR. In the table there are about 60,000 clones, approximately 86% of which are singletons. The specimen comprised CD4+ or CD8+ T cells sorted from blood, sampled in a trial of the OX40 agonist ivuxolimab. The source is an adult with an advanced solid tumor such as melanoma, head and neck, liver or kidney cancer.

V is TRBV4-3 and J is TRBJ1-4; D not resolved. Germline V lookup: CDR1 LGHNA, CDR2 YSLEER. V lost 4 bases and J lost 0, with 15 bases in between. CDR3 length: 17 residues. CDR3 in amino acids: CASSPQANSATNEKLFF. The CDR3 nucleotides read TGCGCCAGCAGCCCTCAGGCCAATTCCGCAACTAATGAAAAACTGTTTTTT.

By frequency in the sample, this clone is medium-sized (0.01 to 0.1%). The chain has TRBV7-9 and TRBJ2-3; a weak D match, TRBD1 (6 bases). The CDR3 contains 14 residues. V gave up 3 bases and J gave up 0 bases, with 7 bases separating them. Germline V lookup: CDR1 SEHNR, CDR2 FQNEAQ (reference sequence). As DNA, the CDR3 is TGTGCCAGCAGCTTGGACAGTAGCACAGATACGCAGTATTTT. Encoded protein: CASSLDSSTDTQYF. Full variable domain (remainder filled in from reference TRBV7-9 and TRBJ2-3): DTGVSQNPRHKITKRGQNVTFRCDPISEHNRLYWYRQTLGQGPEFLTYFQNEAQLEKSRLLSDRFSAERPKGSFSTLEIQRTEQGDSAMYLCASSLDSSTDTQYFGPGTRLTVL.

J is TRBJ2-2 and V is TRBV19, with D tentatively TRBD1 or TRBD2 (5 bases each). Trimming removed 4 bases from V and 7 bases from J, with 13 bases in between. Germline-derived CDR1 and CDR2 are LNHDA and SQIVND (reference sequence). The CDR3 consists of 14 residues. In nucleotides, the CDR3 is TGTGCCAGTAGTACGCATGCTGGGGGCGGGGAGCTGTTTTTT. Its translation: CASSTHAGGGELFF.

The rearrangement joins TRBV28 to TRBJ1-4; D not resolved. The CDR3 is 14 residues long. CDR1 and CDR2 from the germline V gene are MDHEN and SYDVKM. The V end was cut by 5 bases, the J end by 0 bases, with 7 bases between. The CDR3 DNA sequence: TGTGCCAGCAGTCCGATCTCAACTAATGAAAAACTGTTTTTT. Amino acid sequence: CASSPISTNEKLFF. Full variable domain (missing parts from reference TRBV28 and TRBJ1-4): DVKVTQSSRYLVKRTGEKVFLECVQDMDHENMFWYRQDPGLGLRLIYFSYDVKMKEKGDIPEGYSVSREKKERFSLILESASTNQTSMYLCASSPISTNEKLFFGSGTQLSVL.

The chain is built from TRBV5-1 and TRBJ1-1; D unresolved. Germline-derived CDR1 and CDR2 are SGHRS and YFSETQ. This CDR3 region has 12 residues. Between the trimmed V and J ends, which lost 5 bases and 1 base, there was a span of 6 bases. The CDR3 spells CASRLTNTEAFF. CDR3 bases: TGCGCCAGCAGACTCACGAACACTGAAGCTTTCTTT.

The V and J genes are TRBV18 and TRBJ2-7; D call uncertain. Germline CDR1 is KGHSH and CDR2 is LQKENI. V was clipped by 2 bases and J by 1 base, with 9 bases between them. This CDR3 has 14 amino acids. CDR3 amino acids: CASSPALGSYEQYF. The CDR3 nucleotides are TGTGCCAGCTCACCAGCCTTAGGGTCCTACGAGCAGTACTTC.

This chain uses TRBV30 with TRBJ2-2; D gene unclear. The germline gives CDR1 GTSNPN, CDR2 SVGIG (reference sequence). The CDR3 contains 11 residues. V lost 8 bases, J lost 3 bases, and 7 bases lay in between. The CDR3 nucleotides are TGTGCCAGGGCTTACACCGGGGAGCTGTTTTTT. This codes for CARAYTGELFF. Full variable domain (rest looked up from reference TRBV30 and TRBJ2-2): SQTIHQWPATLVQPVGSPLSLECTVEGTSNPNLYWYRQAAGRGLQLLFYSVGIGQISSEVPQNLSASRPQDRQFILSSKKLLLSDSGFYLCARAYTGELFFGEGSRLTVL.

The V gene is TRBV19, the J gene TRBJ1-4; the match to TRBD1 covers 8 bases. Unmatched junction bases numbered 7, after V lost 6 bases and J lost 4 bases. This CDR3 comprises 15 residues. Germline V gene sequence: CDR1 LNHDA, CDR2 SQIVND (reference sequence). The DNA for the CDR3 is TGTGCCAGTAGCCGTGGGACAGGCGGTAATGAAAAACTGTTTTTT. This gives the protein CASSRGTGGNEKLFF.

V usage is TRBV6-1 and J usage is TRBJ2-2; a possible D gene is TRBD2 (6 bases). Trimming pared 11 bases from V and 7 bases from J, leaving 11 bases between. Germline loops: CDR1 MNHNS, CDR2 SASEGT. The CDR3 spans 11 residues. The CDR3 nucleotides are TGTGCCGCACAGGAGGGCGGGGAGCTGTTTTTT. Its translation is CAAQEGGELFF.

The V gene is TRBV7-9, the J gene TRBJ1-5; D is unclear. This CDR3 spans 13 amino acids. V gave up 3 bases and J gave up 5 bases, with 8 bases separating them. In germline, CDR1 is SEHNR, CDR2 FQNEAQ (reference sequence). The CDR3: CASSLSGDQPQHF. In nucleotides, the CDR3 is TGTGCCAGCAGCTTGTCCGGGGATCAGCCCCAGCATTTT.

The genes are TRBV7-3 and TRBJ2-1, with 8 bases that match TRBD2. V shed 5 bases, J shed 6 bases, and the junction held 6 bases outside the gene matches. This CDR3 has 14 residues. Germline CDR1 reads SGHTA; CDR2 reads FQGTGA. The CDR3 sequence: CASSKGLGGNEQFF. The CDR3 region has the DNA TGTGCCAGCAGCAAGGGACTAGGGGGCAATGAGCAGTTCTTC.

The chain combines TRBV11-2 with TRBJ1-2; D ambiguous. CDR3 length: 13 residues. Germline assignment: CDR1 SGHAT and CDR2 FQNNGV. The V end lost 2 bases, the J end lost 8 bases, and 12 bases lay between the germline ends. DNA of the CDR3: TGTGCCAGCAGCTTATCCACCCCCGGGGGCTACACCTTC. Its protein product is CASSLSTPGGYTF.

The CDR3 nucleotides are TGTGCCAGTAGTATCCGACAGGGAGACGAGCAGTACTTC. Its protein is CASSIRQGDEQYF. The rearrangement uses TRBV19 and TRBJ2-7; 7 nucleotides agree with TRBD1. The germline gives CDR1 LNHDA, CDR2 SQIVND (reference sequence). Losses at the gene ends were 3 bases for V and 5 bases for J; bases not matched to a gene: 4. The CDR3 consists of 13 residues.

The chain employs TRBV7-2 and TRBJ2-2; D is undetermined. V was shortened by 5 bases and J by 6 bases, with 10 bases between the two germline ends. The CDR3 is 13 residues long. CDR1 SGHTA and CDR2 FQGNSA come from the germline V gene. Here the CDR3 reads CASSPTVAGELFF. The CDR3 region has the DNA TGTGCCAGCAGCCCGACGGTGGCCGGGGAGCTGTTTTTT.

V gene TRBV19 combines with J gene TRBJ1-6; D unresolved. Trimming removed 4 bases at V and 10 bases at J, with 5 bases between. In germline, CDR1 is LNHDA, CDR2 SQIVND (reference sequence). The length of the CDR3 is 11 residues. The CDR3 region has the DNA TGTGCCAGTAGTAGTGACTCACCCCTCCACTTT. It is translated as CASSSDSPLHF.

The chain couples TRBV2 to TRBJ2-3; TRBD2 matches at 12 bases. V lost 4 bases to trimming and J lost 3 bases; unmatched junction nucleotides: 5. There are 16 residues in the CDR3. The germline gives CDR1 SNHLY, CDR2 FYNNEI. The CDR3 nucleotides are TGTGCCAGCAGTGGGCGACTAGCGGGGGTTACAGATACGCAGTATTTT. Protein product: CASSGRLAGVTDTQYF.

The rearrangement joins TRBV18 to TRBJ1-3; D is perhaps TRBD1 (5 bases). The CDR3 consists of 14 residues. With 6 bases removed from V and 5 bases from J, the gap between germline ends came to 14 bases. Germline V lookup: CDR1 KGHSH, CDR2 LQKENI. CDR3 bases: TGTGCCAGCTCCCCGGGACCTTCCAGAAACACCATATATTTT. Translating it yields CASSPGPSRNTIYF.

This chain uses TRBV12-5 with TRBJ1-1; D remains unclear. The CDR3 is 12 amino acids. CDR1 is LGHNT, CDR2 FRNRAP, per germline. Trimming cost V 5 bases and J 3 bases, with 7 bases left between them. CDR3 protein: CASGTAYTEAFF. CDR3 nucleotide sequence: TGTGCTAGTGGTACCGCATACACTGAAGCTTTCTTT.

The CDR3 nucleotides read TGCGCCAGCAGCCAAGAGTTGAGGGAAGAGACCCAGTACTTC. As protein: CASSQELREETQYF. The rearrangement links TRBV4-3 to TRBJ2-5; maybe TRBD2 (5 bases). Between the trimmed V and J ends, which lost 0 bases and 3 bases, there was a span of 8 bases. The CDR3 has 14 amino acids. Per the germline V gene, CDR1 is LGHNA and CDR2 is YSLEER.

The CDR3 bases are TGTGCCAGCAGCTTAGAGGCCGAGCAGTACTTC. Encoded protein: CASSLEAEQYF. The V gene is TRBV7-9, the J gene TRBJ2-7; no definite D call. The germline CDR1 and CDR2 sequences are SEHNR and FQNEAQ (reference sequence). The V and J ends lost 1 base and 6 bases respectively, with 4 bases between them. CDR3 length: 11 residues.

The chain uses TRBV9 and TRBJ1-6, with D uncertain. Trimming left V 4 bases short and J 0 bases short, with 8 bases between. The CDR3 runs 15 residues. CDR1 and CDR2 from the germline V gene are SGDLS and YYNGEE. The CDR3 nucleotides read TGTGCCAGCAGCTCTAGTAGCTCCTATAATTCACCCCTCCACTTT. It codes for CASSSSSSYNSPLHF.

V and J are TRBV7-2 and TRBJ1-2; weak D call: TRBD1 (5 bases). CDR1 and CDR2 (germline): SGHTA, FQGNSA. The CDR3 runs to 12 residues. V was trimmed by 0 bases and J by 8 bases, leaving 7 bases between them. In nucleotides, the CDR3 is TGTGCCAGCAGCTTAGCAGGGGCCGGCTACACCTTC. Translating it yields CASSLAGAGYTF.

The CDR3 sequence is CAWRRSSYNEQFF. CDR3 bases: TGTGCCTGGAGAAGGTCCTCCTACAATGAGCAGTTCTTC. V usage is TRBV30 and J usage is TRBJ2-1, with D uncertain. V gave up 3 bases and J gave up 0 bases, with 6 bases separating them. There are 13 residues in the CDR3. CDR1 is GTSNPN, CDR2 SVGIG, per germline (reference sequence).

The chain links TRBV6-5 to TRBJ2-4, with D possibly TRBD2 on 7 matching bases. V was shortened by 2 bases and J by 7 bases, with 9 bases between the two germline ends. The CDR3 contains 13 residues. Germline values: CDR1 MNHEY, CDR2 SVGAGI. The CDR3 DNA follows: TGTGCCAGCAGTTACGCGGGGGCTAACATTCAGTACTTC. It specifies CASSYAGANIQYF.

This rearrangement joins TRBV2 to TRBJ2-5, with TRBD2 as a possible D gene (6 bases). The CDR3 length is 14 residues. V lost 5 bases, J lost 4 bases, and 14 bases lay in between. CDR1 SNHLY and CDR2 FYNNEI come from the germline V gene. CDR3 nucleotide sequence: TGTGCCAGCAGTTTCCGGGACTTCGGAGAGACCCAGTACTTC. Translated: CASSFRDFGETQYF.